This T cell receptor (beta chain) comes out of a study of T-cell reconstitution after alpha-beta-depleted transplantation in children. TCRbeta library preparation incorporated unique molecular identifiers. TCRdb reprocessed the PCR reads with MiXCR, giving one entry per CDR3 protein. Of fewer than 550,000 distinct CDR3 sequences listed, about 11% were seen once; the top ten hold roughly 6%. The ends were cut back, 6 bases at V and 13 bases at J, with 10 bases in the middle. The germline CDR1 and CDR2 sequences are SNHLY and FYNNEI. The CDR3 contains 10 residues. The sequence came from a human donor who donated a stem cell graft to a child with acute myeloid leukemia. The sample here was PBMCs from the stem cell graft donor, taken from the stem cell graft. The chain joins TRBV2 to TRBJ2-1; D is ambiguous. The CDR3 DNA reads TGTGCCAGCAGGACGGGTGAACAGTTCTTC. Protein product: CASRTGEQFF.